One sample yielded the 5 T cell receptor beta chains listed below, sequenced in a study of blood T cell repertoires in COVID-19. The table came from immunoSEQ multiplex PCR; TCRdb's copy has only in-frame clones and leaves some out. The sample contains 100,000 or so clones, about nine tenths of which appear only once. Sequencing used peripheral blood. The receptors were gathered from a middle-aged man with active COVID-19.

The chain links TRBV11-2 to TRBJ2-5, with TRBD2 identical over 10 bases. Germline V lookup: CDR1 SGHAT, CDR2 FQNNGV. The CDR3 loop spans 17 amino acids. Trimming took 5 bases from V and 2 from J; bases not matched to a gene: 11. The CDR3 reads CASSLRGLAERQETQYF. Written as DNA, the CDR3 is TGTGCCAGCAGCCTCCGAGGACTAGCGGAAAGACAAGAGACCCAGTACTTC.

This chain uses TRBV7-2 with TRBJ2-5; no definite D call. The CDR3 runs 12 residues. V shed 4 bases and J shed 5 bases, with 8 bases lying between them. The V gene's germline CDR1 is SGHTA and CDR2 FQGNSA. CDR3 sequence (DNA): TGTGCCAGCAGCTCTGCTCGGGAGACCCAGTACTTC. This encodes CASSSARETQYF.

This rearrangement joins TRBV18 to TRBJ2-5; 7 bases align to TRBD2. CDR1 KGHSH and CDR2 LQKENI come from the germline V gene. Trimming cost V 0 bases and J 2 bases; bases outside gene matches: 6. The CDR3 is 16 residues long. In DNA form, the CDR3 reads TGTGCCAGCTCACCACCCTTAACGGGAGGTCAAGAGACCCAGTACTTC. Translated: CASSPPLTGGQETQYF.

The rearrangement links TRBV24-1 to TRBJ2-5, with 10 bases fitting TRBD1. The germline V gene has CDR1 KGHDR and CDR2 SFDVKD. V shed 3 bases, J shed 4 bases, and the junction held 13 bases outside the gene matches. The CDR3 contains 18 residues. Here the CDR3 DNA reads TGTGCCACCAGTGATCCCGGACAGGGGGAATTGCGGGGAGAGACCCAGTACTTC. It codes for CATSDPGQGELRGETQYF.

The chain couples TRBV2 to TRBJ1-2, with D possibly TRBD1 on 5 matching bases. With 2 bases removed from V and 8 bases from J, the gap between germline ends came to 12 bases. From germline, CDR1 is SNHLY and CDR2 FYNNEI. The CDR3 consists of 13 residues. The CDR3: CASSEMQGLGYTF. Written as DNA, the CDR3 is TGTGCCAGCAGTGAAATGCAGGGACTCGGCTACACCTTC. The whole variable domain, remainder taken from reference TRBV2 and TRBJ1-2, is EPEVTQTPSHQVTQMGQEVILRCVPISNHLYFYWYRQILGQKVEFLVSFYNNEISEKSEIFDDQFSVERPDGSNFTLKIRSTKLEDSAMYFCASSEMQGLGYTFGSGTRLTVV.